The 22 T cell receptor beta chains in this list originate from one sample, sequenced in a study of blood T cells in healthy people across ages. Primers used in a second PCR of about 6 to 12 cycles were a sample-barcoded 5' primer and a J-beta primer mix. MiXCR, run by TCRdb on the 5' RACE reads, gives a single entry per CDR3 protein. The repertoire holds about 580,000 distinct CDR3 sequences, with 45% to 55% as singletons. The source material was blood. The receptors here all came from a man aged 80 or over in good health.

This clonotype was seen more than once but under ten times. The CDR3 DNA is TGTGCCAGCAGTTTAGGGCGGGGCGCCTCGGAGACCCAGTACTTC. It encodes CASSLGRGASETQYF. The J gene is TRBJ2-5, the V gene TRBV12-3 or TRBV12-4; maybe TRBD2 (6 bases). The CDR3 totals 15 residues. V shed 1 base and J shed 5 bases, with 14 bases lying between them.

This clonotype has a count of ten or more. This chain joins TRBV6-5 and TRBJ2-4; 9 nucleotides line up with TRBD1. This CDR3 is 16 amino acids long. With V trimmed by 0 bases and J by 4 bases, 4 bases remained unmatched. Germline loops: CDR1 MNHEY, CDR2 SVGAGI. CDR3: CASSYSLGTGKNIQYF. The CDR3, as DNA: TGTGCCAGCAGTTACTCTTTAGGGACAGGGAAAAACATTCAGTACTTC.

This clonotype was counted only a few times. J is TRBJ2-3 and V is TRBV7-7, with 9 positions matching TRBD2. The germline gives CDR1 SSHAT, CDR2 FNYEAQ (reference sequence). The CDR3 is made up of 15 amino acids. The CDR3 DNA sequence: TGTGCTAGCGGCGCTAGCGGGATAAGCACAGATACGCAGTATTTT. Its protein product is CASGASGISTDTQYF.

The chain carries TRBV18 and TRBJ2-3, with D possibly matching TRBD2 (5 bases). CDR1 and CDR2 from the germline V gene are KGHSH and LQKENI. The CDR3 has 16 amino acids. V lost 4 bases and J 6 bases, leaving 20 bases between the germline ends. The CDR3 bases are TGTGCCAGCTCACAAGACGCGAGCGGAGCGTCGGATACGCAGTATTTT. Protein sequence: CASSQDASGASDTQYF. Looking up the rest from reference TRBV18 and TRBJ2-3 gives the full variable domain: NAGVMQNPRHLVRRRGQEARLRCSPMKGHSHVYWYRQLPEEGLKFMVYLQKENIIDESGMPKERFSAEFPKEGPSILRIQQVVRGDSAAYFCASSQDASGASDTQYFGPGTRLTVL.

Turning to this clonotype: Sequence at one end of the junction differs from germline and may be a read error. The J gene is TRBJ2-5, the V gene TRBV6-1; 12 bases align to TRBD2. The CDR3 runs to 17 residues. Germline-derived CDR1 and CDR2 are MNHNS and SASEGT. The CDR3 region has the DNA TGTGCTAGCAGTCCGAGCCTAGCGGGAGGGCCCTACAATGAGCAGTACTTC. Protein product: CASSPSLAGGPYNEQYF.

This chain joins TRBV20-1 and TRBJ1-1, with D perhaps matching TRBD1 (6 bases). Germline values: CDR1 DFQATT, CDR2 SNEGSKA (reference sequence). The CDR3 is 14 residues long. Trimming took 5 bases from V and 2 from J, leaving 15 bases between them. This CDR3 reads CSASKGGGNTEAFF. The CDR3, as DNA: TGCAGTGCTTCAAAGGGGGGTGGCAACACTGAAGCTTTCTTT.

This clonotype was picked up a small number of times. The chain links TRBV6-6 to TRBJ1-2; 9 nucleotides agree with TRBD1. V gave up 7 bases and J gave up 5 bases; unmatched junction bases: 14. Germline loops: CDR1 MNHNY, CDR2 SVGAGI (reference sequence). The CDR3 runs 16 residues. The DNA for the CDR3 is TGTGCCAGCACCGACGCGGGACAGGGAGGAAAGTATGGCTACACCTTC. As protein: CASTDAGQGGKYGYTF.

This clonotype has ten or more counts. The V gene is TRBV6-6, the J gene TRBJ2-5, with D unresolved. Germline V CDR1 and CDR2: MNHNY, SVGAGI (reference sequence). With 8 bases removed from V and 1 base from J, the gap between germline ends came to 14 bases. This CDR3 has 14 residues. The CDR3 reads CASQVTGAQETQYF. CDR3 bases: TGTGCCAGCCAAGTCACGGGCGCCCAAGAGACCCAGTACTTC.

The CDR3 sequence: CASRGGGGEKLFF. The CDR3 DNA sequence: TGTGCCAGCAGGGGGGGAGGTGGTGAAAAACTGTTTTTT. This chain joins TRBV3-1 and TRBJ1-4, with D possibly being TRBD1 (5 bases). Germline V gene data show CDR1 as LGHDT and CDR2 as YNNKEL (reference sequence). This CDR3 has 13 residues. Between the trimmed V and J ends, which lost 6 bases and 7 bases, there was a span of 12 bases.

V usage is TRBV18 and J usage is TRBJ2-3; the D gene is possibly TRBD2 (5 bases). Trimming took off 5 bases at V and 3 bases at J, with 6 bases between the two ends. CDR3 size: 12 residues. Germline CDR1 is KGHSH and CDR2 is LQKENI. The CDR3 DNA reads TGTGCCAGCTCAGGGGAGACAGATACGCAGTATTTT. Its translation: CASSGETDTQYF.

This clonotype was seen repeatedly, ten times or more. The V call is TRBV6-1, the J call TRBJ2-1; 8 bases are a match to TRBD1. CDR1 is MNHNS and CDR2 is SASEGT in the germline V gene. The junction had 10 bases not matched to a gene; V was cut back by 4 bases and J by 8 bases. There are 15 residues in the CDR3. The CDR3 sequence is CASSGRTGGWDEQFF. The CDR3 DNA follows: TGTGCCAGCAGTGGGAGAACAGGGGGATGGGATGAGCAGTTCTTC.

This clonotype appeared a few times. V is TRBV29-1 and J is TRBJ2-3, with 7 bases identical to TRBD2. Trimming at V came to 4 bases and at J to 0 bases, leaving 1 base not matched to a gene. This CDR3 region has 13 residues. Germline CDR1 SQVTM, CDR2 ANQGSEA. The CDR3 DNA follows: TGCAGCGTTGCCGGGAGGAGCACAGATACGCAGTATTTT. This gives the protein CSVAGRSTDTQYF.

The V and J genes are TRBV6-7 and TRBJ1-5, with D perhaps TRBD1 (5 bases). TRBV6-7 is sorted into the ORF group, with uncertain function. CDR3 length: 14 residues. Trimming cost V 5 bases and J 5 bases, with 13 bases left between them. In nucleotides, the CDR3 is TGTGCCAGCAGTACGCGGGGGAGGGATCAGCCCCAGCATTTT. The encoded protein is CASSTRGRDQPQHF.

The gene calls are TRBV7-2 and TRBJ2-1, with 7 bases lining up with TRBD2. This CDR3 has 14 amino acids. V lost 6 bases and J lost 5; bases outside the gene matches: 7. CDR1 and CDR2 from the germline V gene are SGHTA and FQGNSA. Here the CDR3 DNA reads TGTGCCAGCAGACAAAGGGACTACCACAATGAGCAGTTCTTC. Translating gives CASRQRDYHNEQFF.

The V and J genes are TRBV6-1 and TRBJ1-6; perhaps TRBD1 as D (5 bases). Per the germline V gene, CDR1 is MNHNS and CDR2 is SASEGT. V was cut by 7 bases and J by 6 bases, with 19 bases left in between. The CDR3 is made up of 16 amino acids. The CDR3 DNA reads TGTGCCAGCACCCATTCCGGGACTGAAGTTAATTCACCCCTCCACTTT. It yields the protein CASTHSGTEVNSPLHF.

The J gene is TRBJ1-4, the V gene TRBV14, with 10 bases that match TRBD1. The V gene's germline CDR1 is SGHDN and CDR2 FVKESK. The CDR3 consists of 17 residues. V lost 3 bases, J lost 3 bases, and 7 bases stayed unmatched. In nucleotides, the CDR3 is TGTGCCAGCAGCCAGATGACAGGGGGCTCGGCTAATGAAAAACTGTTTTTT. This codes for CASSQMTGGSANEKLFF.

V usage is TRBV12-3 or TRBV12-4 and J usage is TRBJ1-5, with a tentative D call TRBD1 (6 bases). The CDR3 covers 13 residues. Trimming shortened V by 5 bases and J by 6 bases, and 11 bases separated the two germline ends. This CDR3 is CASSRQAPQPQHF. CDR3 DNA sequence: TGTGCCAGCAGTCGACAGGCCCCTCAGCCCCAGCATTTT.

The rearrangement links TRBV7-6 to TRBJ2-3, with D unclear. The germline V gene has CDR1 SGHVS and CDR2 FNYEAQ. V was trimmed by 1 base and J by 4 bases, leaving 9 bases between them. This CDR3 region has 14 residues. The DNA for the CDR3 is TGTGCCAGCAGCTTAGTCTTGTCCCCAGATACGCAGTATTTT. Translating it yields CASSLVLSPDTQYF.

The V and J genes are TRBV29-1 and TRBJ2-6, with 7 positions matching TRBD1. The CDR3 is 16 residues long. Germline-derived CDR1 and CDR2 are SQVTM and ANQGSEA. V lost 5 bases, J lost 0 bases, and 7 bases stayed unmatched. The CDR3 here is CSVTTGPSSGANVLTF. Written as DNA, the CDR3 is TGCAGCGTTACGACAGGGCCTTCCTCTGGGGCCAACGTCCTGACTTTC.

As to this clonotype: With a much larger clone just one base away, this may be a read error. DNA of the CDR3: TGCGCCAGCAGCCAAGATTGGGCGGGGGAGACCCAGTTCTTC. Its translation is CASSQDWAGETQFF. The V and J genes are TRBV4-3 and TRBJ2-1; 7 bases are shared with TRBD2. The CDR3 length is 14 residues. Germline V gene data show CDR1 as LGHNA and CDR2 as YSLEER. V trimming: 0 bases; J trimming: 13 bases; junction bases outside the gene matches: 9.

The V and J genes are TRBV7-9 and TRBJ1-4; 8 bases map to TRBD1. V shed 5 bases and J 3 bases; nucleotides not matched to a gene: 8. The CDR3 loop spans 16 amino acids. CDR1 is SEHNR and CDR2 is FQNEAQ in the germline V gene (reference sequence). The CDR3 DNA reads TGTGCCAGCAGCGGACAGGGACAGTTGGCTAATGAAAAACTGTTTTTT. Protein product: CASSGQGQLANEKLFF.

This clonotype came up once. The V and J genes are TRBV29-1 and TRBJ1-4; D is possibly TRBD1 (6 bases). The V gene's germline CDR1 is SQVTM and CDR2 ANQGSEA. Trimming took off 6 bases at V and 1 base at J, with 12 bases between the two ends. This CDR3 spans 14 amino acids. CDR3 region: CSVRRDITNEKLFF. The DNA for the CDR3 is TGCAGCGTGCGTCGGGACATAACTAATGAAAAACTGTTTTTT. Using reference TRBV29-1 and TRBJ1-4 for the parts outside the CDR3, the full variable domain is SAVISQKPSRDICQRGTSLTIQCQVDSQVTMMFWYRQQPGQSLTLIATANQGSEATYESGFVIDKFPISRPNLTFSTLTVSNMSPEDSSIYLCSVRRDITNEKLFFGSGTQLSVL.